The 4 T cell receptor beta chains presented below share a single source sample, sequenced in a study of cytomegalovirus exposure and HLA in healthy donors. Clones were sequenced by immunoSEQ multiplex PCR, and TCRdb holds only the in-frame ones, with some missing. Counted here are 120,000 or so clones, about 96% occurring once; the ten biggest clones make up approximately 1.5%. Sequences were obtained from PBMCs. The receptor source for this set is a man between 18 and 35 years old in good health and CMV-seronegative.

In regard to this clone: Other DNA sequences of this sample code for an identical CDR3. The genes are TRBV4-1 and TRBJ1-1, with unresolved D. With 1 base removed from V and 4 bases from J, the gap between germline ends came to 10 bases. Germline CDR1 and CDR2: MGHRA and YSYEKL. This CDR3 contains 14 residues. This CDR3 reads CASSQGGRGTEAFF. The CDR3, as DNA: TGCGCCAGCAGCCAAGGAGGCCGGGGCACTGAAGCTTTCTTT.

V usage is TRBV7-2 and J usage is TRBJ2-7; D gene unclear. Germline CDR1 and CDR2: SGHTA and FQGNSA. V was trimmed by 2 bases and J by 7 bases, leaving 9 bases between them. The CDR3 loop spans 12 amino acids. In nucleotides, the CDR3 is TGTGCCAGCAGCTTACCGTCCCGTGAGCAGTACTTC. This codes for CASSLPSREQYF.

This chain joins TRBV30 and TRBJ2-1; TRBD2 is a possible D gene (7 bases). Looked up from germline, CDR1 is GTSNPN and CDR2 is SVGIG (reference sequence). V lost 0 bases, J lost 5 bases, and 17 bases lay in between. This CDR3 comprises 16 residues. CDR3 in DNA: TGTGCCTGGAGTGTAGGGGGGCTAGCGGTAAACAATGAGCAGTTCTTC. Translating gives CAWSVGGLAVNNEQFF.

This chain joins TRBV5-4 and TRBJ1-1, with 7 bases that match TRBD1. Trimming removed 1 base from V and 9 bases from J; junction bases left unmatched: 3. The germline V gene has CDR1 SGHNT and CDR2 YYREEE (reference sequence). CDR3 length: 12 amino acids. CDR3 sequence reads: CASSLIQGKAFF. The CDR3 DNA reads TGTGCCAGCAGCTTGATACAGGGGAAAGCTTTCTTT.